Given below is one TCR beta chain in context. One end of the junction does not line up with germline, which may come from a read error. TCRdb keeps only in-frame clones here, not all; method: immunoSEQ multiplex PCR. The sample contains about 160,000 clones, approximately 94% of which appear only once. The sample originates from a study of control samples from healthy donors and cancer patients. The V gene's germline CDR1 is SGHTS and CDR2 YDEGEE. The CDR3 is 14 amino acids. What was sequenced was PBMCs. The receptor's source is a man between 60 and 75 years old with colorectal cancer. The chain is built from TRBV5-8 and TRBJ1-1; 10 bases are shared with TRBD1. The CDR3 is CASNLGQGSTEAFF. The CDR3 nucleotides read TGTGCCAGCAACTTGGGACAGGGGAGCACTGAAGCTTTCTTT.